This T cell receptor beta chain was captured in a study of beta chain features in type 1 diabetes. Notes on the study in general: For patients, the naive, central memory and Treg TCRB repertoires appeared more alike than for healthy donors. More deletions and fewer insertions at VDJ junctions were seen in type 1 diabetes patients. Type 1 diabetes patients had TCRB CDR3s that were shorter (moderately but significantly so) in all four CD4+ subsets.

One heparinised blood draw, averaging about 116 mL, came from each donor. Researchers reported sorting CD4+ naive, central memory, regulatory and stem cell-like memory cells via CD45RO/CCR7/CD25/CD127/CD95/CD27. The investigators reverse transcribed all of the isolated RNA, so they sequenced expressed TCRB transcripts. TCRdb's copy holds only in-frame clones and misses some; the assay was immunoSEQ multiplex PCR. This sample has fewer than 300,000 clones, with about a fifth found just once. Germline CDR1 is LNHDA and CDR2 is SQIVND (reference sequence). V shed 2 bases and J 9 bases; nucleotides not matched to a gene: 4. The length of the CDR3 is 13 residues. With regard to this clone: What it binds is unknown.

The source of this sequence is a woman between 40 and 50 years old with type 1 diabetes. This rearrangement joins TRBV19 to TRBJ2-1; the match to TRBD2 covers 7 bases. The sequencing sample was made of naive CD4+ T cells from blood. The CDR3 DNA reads TGTGCCAGTAGTATACGCGGGGAGGGTGAGCAGTTCTTC. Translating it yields CASSIRGEGEQFF.